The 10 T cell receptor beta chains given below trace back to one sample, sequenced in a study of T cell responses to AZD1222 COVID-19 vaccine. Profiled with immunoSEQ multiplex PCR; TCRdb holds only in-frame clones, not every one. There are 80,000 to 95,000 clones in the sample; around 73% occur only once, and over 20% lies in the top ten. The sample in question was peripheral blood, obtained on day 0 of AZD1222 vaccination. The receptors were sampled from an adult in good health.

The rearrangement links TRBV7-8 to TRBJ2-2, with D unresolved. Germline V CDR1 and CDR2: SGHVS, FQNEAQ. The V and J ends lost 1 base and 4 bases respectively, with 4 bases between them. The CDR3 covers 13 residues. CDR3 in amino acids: CASSLGPTGELFF. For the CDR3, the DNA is TGTGCCAGCAGCTTAGGCCCCACCGGGGAGCTGTTTTTT.

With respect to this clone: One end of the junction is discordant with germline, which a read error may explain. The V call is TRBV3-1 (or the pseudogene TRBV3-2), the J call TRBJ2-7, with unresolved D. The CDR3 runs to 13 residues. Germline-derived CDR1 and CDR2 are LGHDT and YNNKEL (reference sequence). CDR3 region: CASSQEGRRQEHF. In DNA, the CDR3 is TGTGCCAGCAGCCAAGAGGGAAGGCGTCAAGAGCACTTC.

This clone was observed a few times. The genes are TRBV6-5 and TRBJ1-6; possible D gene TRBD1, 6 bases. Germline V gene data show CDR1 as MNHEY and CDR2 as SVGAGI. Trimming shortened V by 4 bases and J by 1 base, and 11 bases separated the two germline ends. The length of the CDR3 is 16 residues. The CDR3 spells CASSFDRRSYNSPLHF. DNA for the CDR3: TGTGCCAGCAGTTTCGACAGGAGGTCCTATAATTCACCCCTCCACTTT.

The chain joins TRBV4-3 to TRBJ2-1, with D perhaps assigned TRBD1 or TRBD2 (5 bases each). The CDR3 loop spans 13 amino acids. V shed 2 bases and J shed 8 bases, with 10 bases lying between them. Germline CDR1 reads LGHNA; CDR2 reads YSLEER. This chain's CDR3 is CASSQRMGDEQFF. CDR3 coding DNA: TGCGCCAGCAGCCAACGGATGGGGGATGAGCAGTTCTTC.

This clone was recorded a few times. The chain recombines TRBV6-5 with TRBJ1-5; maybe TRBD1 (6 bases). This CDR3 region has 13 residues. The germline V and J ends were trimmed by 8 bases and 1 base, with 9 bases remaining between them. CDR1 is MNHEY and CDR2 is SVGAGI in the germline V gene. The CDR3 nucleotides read TGTGCCAGCCTAGGGGGGAGCAATCAGCCCCAGCATTTT. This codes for CASLGGSNQPQHF.

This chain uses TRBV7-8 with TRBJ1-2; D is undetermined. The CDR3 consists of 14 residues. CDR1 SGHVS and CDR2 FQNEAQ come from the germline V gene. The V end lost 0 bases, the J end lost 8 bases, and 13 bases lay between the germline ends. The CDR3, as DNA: TGTGCCAGCAGCTTAGCAAGGATGACGGGCGGCTACACCTTC. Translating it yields CASSLARMTGGYTF.

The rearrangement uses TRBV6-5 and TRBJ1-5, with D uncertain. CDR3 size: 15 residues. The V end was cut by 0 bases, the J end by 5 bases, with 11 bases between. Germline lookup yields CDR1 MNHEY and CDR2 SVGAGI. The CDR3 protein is CASSYSIGGHQPQHF. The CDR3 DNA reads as TGTGCCAGCAGTTACTCGATTGGAGGCCATCAGCCCCAGCATTTT.

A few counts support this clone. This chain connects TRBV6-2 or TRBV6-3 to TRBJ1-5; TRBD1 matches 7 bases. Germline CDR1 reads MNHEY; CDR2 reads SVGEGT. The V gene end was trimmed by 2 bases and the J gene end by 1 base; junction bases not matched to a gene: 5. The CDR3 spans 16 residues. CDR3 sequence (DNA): TGTGCCAGCAGTTACCCGACAGGGAACAGCAATCAGCCCCAGCATTTT. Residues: CASSYPTGNSNQPQHF.

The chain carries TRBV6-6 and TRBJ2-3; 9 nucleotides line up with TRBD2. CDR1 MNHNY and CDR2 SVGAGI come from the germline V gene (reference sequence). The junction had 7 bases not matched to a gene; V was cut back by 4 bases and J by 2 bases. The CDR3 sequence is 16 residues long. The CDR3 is CASSFRLAVPTDTQYF. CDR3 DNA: TGTGCCAGCAGTTTTCGACTAGCGGTTCCCACAGATACGCAGTATTTT.

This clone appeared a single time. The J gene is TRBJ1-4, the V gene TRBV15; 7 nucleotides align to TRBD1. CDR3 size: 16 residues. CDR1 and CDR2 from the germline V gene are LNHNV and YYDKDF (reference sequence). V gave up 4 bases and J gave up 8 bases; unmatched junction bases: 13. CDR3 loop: CATSTGQVGSYEKLFF. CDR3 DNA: TGTGCCACCAGCACCGGACAGGTGGGGAGCTACGAAAAACTGTTTTTT.